The 31 T cell receptor beta chains below were found in one sample sequenced in a study of cytomegalovirus exposure and HLA in healthy donors. PCR used 60 Vbeta primers and 13 Jbeta primers. The table came from immunoSEQ multiplex PCR; TCRdb's copy has only in-frame clones and leaves some out. The sample lists some 81,000 clones; approximately 72% were seen once. Input material: PBMCs. Receptors originate from a middle-aged woman in good health and CMV-seropositive.

The chain combines TRBV6-4 with TRBJ1-2, with a possible D match to TRBD1 (5 bases). This CDR3 comprises 13 residues. The V gene lost 2 bases and the J gene lost 8 bases, with 12 bases spanning the gap. The germline CDR1 and CDR2 sequences are MRHNA and SNTAGT. The CDR3 protein is CASSDVPGVGYTF. As DNA, the CDR3 is TGTGCCAGCAGTGACGTTCCGGGGGTCGGCTACACCTTC.

The chain links TRBV30 to TRBJ2-3; 8 positions match TRBD1. Trimming cost V 4 bases and J 2 bases; bases outside gene matches: 8. There are 15 residues in the CDR3. The germline V gene has CDR1 GTSNPN and CDR2 SVGIG (reference sequence). CDR3 sequence (DNA): TGTGCCTGGAACACAGGACAGGGCGTCACAGATACGCAGTATTTT. Translated: CAWNTGQGVTDTQYF.

The J gene is TRBJ1-2, the V gene TRBV6-5; 9 nucleotides agree with TRBD1. The V segment lost 6 bases and the J segment 2 bases; nucleotides outside the gene matches: 4. The CDR3 extends over 14 amino acids. Germline loops: CDR1 MNHEY, CDR2 SVGAGI. CDR3 sequence: CASSQQGANYGYTF. DNA for the CDR3: TGTGCCAGCAGCCAACAGGGGGCCAACTATGGCTACACCTTC.

The CDR3, as DNA: TGTGCCAGCAGCTTAGTTCAGAACACTGAAGCTTTCTTT. Translation: CASSLVQNTEAFF. The chain links TRBV11-2 to TRBJ1-1; no clear D. V lost 1 base, J lost 1 base, and 4 bases lay in between. The CDR3 has 13 residues. From germline, CDR1 is SGHAT and CDR2 FQNNGV.

This clone was counted a few times. CDR3 in DNA: TGTGCCAGCACCCTAAGGACTAGCGGGACCTACGAGCAGTACTTC. Its translation: CASTLRTSGTYEQYF. The rearrangement links TRBV6-5 to TRBJ2-7; TRBD2 matches at 12 bases. The V and J ends lost 7 bases and 2 bases, in that order; junction bases with no gene match: 6. This CDR3 contains 15 residues. Germline V CDR1 and CDR2: MNHEY, SVGAGI.

The V gene is TRBV28, the J gene TRBJ1-2, with D tentatively TRBD1 (6 bases). V lost 3 bases and J 4 bases, leaving 15 bases between the germline ends. This CDR3 region has 15 residues. Germline loops: CDR1 MDHEN, CDR2 SYDVKM. The CDR3 reads CASSFGGGDVYGYTF. In DNA, the CDR3 is TGTGCCAGCAGTTTCGGCGGGGGCGATGTCTATGGCTACACCTTC.

The V and J genes are TRBV11-3 and TRBJ2-3, with D perhaps TRBD1 (6 bases). V lost 3 bases to trimming and J lost 0 bases, with 7 bases between them. This CDR3 has 14 residues. Per the germline V gene, CDR1 is SGHNT and CDR2 is YENEEA. CDR3 in DNA: TGTGCCAGCAGCTTCACAGGGAGCACAGATACGCAGTATTTT. Encoded protein: CASSFTGSTDTQYF. Supplemented by reference TRBV11-3 and TRBJ2-3, the full variable domain reads EAGVVQSPRYKIIEKKQPVAFWCNPISGHNTLYWYLQNLGQGPELLIRYENEEAVDDSQLPKDRFSAERLKGVDSTLKIQPAELGDSAVYLCASSFTGSTDTQYFGPGTRLTVL.

The chain employs TRBV5-1 and TRBJ2-3, with TRBD2 matching over 9 bases. The CDR3 has 16 residues. Germline CDR1 reads SGHRS; CDR2 reads YFSETQ. J lost 6 bases, V lost 4 bases, and 12 bases had no gene match. In nucleotides, the CDR3 is TGCGCCAGCAGCCCGGCCCTAGCGGGAACGCAGGATACGCAGTATTTT. Its protein product is CASSPALAGTQDTQYF.

This clone was counted between two and nine times. The chain couples TRBV6-5 to TRBJ1-2; 10 bases agree with TRBD1. CDR1 is MNHEY, CDR2 SVGAGI, per germline. The ends lost 0 bases at V and 3 bases at J; junction bases unmatched: 1. The CDR3 runs to 15 residues. The CDR3 loop is CASSYSTGGDYGYTF. DNA for the CDR3: TGTGCCAGCAGTTACTCGACAGGGGGCGACTATGGCTACACCTTC.

The J gene is TRBJ2-2, the V gene TRBV10-3, with D perhaps TRBD1 (6 bases). This CDR3 is built from 15 residues. Trimming removed 4 bases from V and 6 bases from J, with 15 bases in between. The germline gives CDR1 ENHRY, CDR2 SYGVKD. CDR3 in DNA: TGTGCCATCAGTGCGTCCAGCAGGGGAGCCGGGGAGCTGTTTTTT. Protein product: CAISASSRGAGELFF.

CDR3 amino acids: CASSSAAGQEYGYTF. The CDR3 DNA reads as TGTGCCAGCAGTTCCGCAGCGGGACAGGAGTATGGCTACACCTTC. The V gene is TRBV6-6, the J gene TRBJ1-2; TRBD1 matches at 8 bases. Germline assignment: CDR1 MNHNY and CDR2 SVGAGI (reference sequence). J lost 5 bases, V lost 4 bases, and 9 bases had no gene match. This CDR3 has 15 residues.

The chain carries TRBV30 and TRBJ1-4; weak D call: TRBD1 (5 bases). Germline V gives CDR1 GTSNPN, CDR2 SVGIG (reference sequence). The ends were cut back, 4 bases at V and 4 bases at J, with 13 bases in the middle. This CDR3 spans 14 amino acids. The CDR3 DNA reads as TGTGCCTGGACCGTCGCAGGGATTAATGAAAAACTGTTTTTT. Protein sequence: CAWTVAGINEKLFF.

In its sample, this clone was seen a few times. This chain connects TRBV7-8 to TRBJ2-1; D might be TRBD1 (5 bases). The V end was cut by 5 bases, the J end by 7 bases, with 9 bases between. There are 12 residues in the CDR3. Germline V CDR1 and CDR2: SGHVS, FQNEAQ. For the CDR3, the DNA is TGTGCCAGCAGCATACAGGAGAATGAGCAGTTCTTC. It translates to CASSIQENEQFF.

CDR3 protein: CASSLGSAGGSADTQYF. The CDR3 DNA reads as TGTGCCAGCAGCTTAGGGTCGGCGGGAGGGTCGGCAGATACGCAGTATTTT. The chain is built from TRBV11-3 and TRBJ2-3; 9 nucleotides match TRBD2. This CDR3 has 17 amino acids. With 1 base clipped from V and 4 bases from J, the junction kept 9 bases outside the gene matches. From germline, CDR1 is SGHNT and CDR2 YENEEA.

The chain is built from TRBV6-6 and TRBJ2-2, with unresolved D. V lost 0 bases, J lost 3 bases, and 8 bases lay in between. In germline, CDR1 is MNHNY, CDR2 SVGAGI (reference sequence). CDR3 size: 15 residues. CDR3 sequence (DNA): TGTGCCAGCAGTTACTCGAGGTCCGACACCGGGGAGCTGTTTTTT. Amino acid sequence: CASSYSRSDTGELFF.

The chain carries TRBV6-1 and TRBJ1-5, with 7 nucleotides matching TRBD1. V was clipped by 6 bases and J by 5 bases; unmatched bases: 7. Per germline, CDR1 MNHNS and CDR2 SASEGT. The CDR3 loop spans 14 amino acids. The DNA of the CDR3 is TGTGCCAGCAGCGCTGGGACAGAGTATCAGCCCCAGCATTTT. It is translated as CASSAGTEYQPQHF.

This clone was observed a single time. As DNA, the CDR3 is TGTGCCAGTCGAAGGAGGGCAGCTCAGGCCACCCAGTACTTC. It encodes CASRRRAAQATQYF. The rearrangement uses TRBV19 and TRBJ2-5, with D tentatively TRBD2 (6 bases). CDR3 length equals 14 residues. In germline, CDR1 is LNHDA, CDR2 SQIVND (reference sequence). Trimming took 8 bases from V and 8 from J, leaving 21 bases between them.

This clone was seen once. The chain joins TRBV19 to TRBJ1-2; 9 positions match TRBD1. Germline V CDR1 and CDR2: LNHDA, SQIVND (reference sequence). The CDR3 runs 13 residues. J lost 3 bases, V lost 7 bases, and 3 bases had no gene match. DNA of the CDR3: TGTGCCAGTAACCGACAGGGGGACTATGGCTACACCTTC. It translates to CASNRQGDYGYTF.

This chain connects TRBV6-5 to TRBJ2-3, with TRBD2 matching over 8 bases. V was pared by 2 bases and J by 1 base, with 2 bases of the junction left unmatched. This CDR3 comprises 15 residues. Germline V gene data show CDR1 as MNHEY and CDR2 as SVGAGI. CDR3 residues: CASSYGRGGTDTQYF. As DNA, the CDR3 is TGTGCCAGCAGTTACGGGCGGGGGGGCACAGATACGCAGTATTTT.

The genes are TRBV5-6 and TRBJ1-1; a weak D match, TRBD1 (6 bases). The germline V gene has CDR1 SGHDT and CDR2 YYEEEE. The CDR3 sequence is 14 residues long. Trimming took 1 base from V and 5 from J, leaving 12 bases between them. The CDR3 is CASSLQGRLTEAFF. The CDR3 DNA reads as TGTGCCAGCAGCTTGCAGGGGAGATTAACTGAAGCTTTCTTT. Filled out from reference TRBV5-6 and TRBJ1-1, the complete variable domain reads DAGVTQSPTHLIKTRGQQVTLRCSPKSGHDTVSWYQQALGQGPQFIFQYYEEEERQRGNFPDRFSGHQFPNYSSELNVNALLLGDSALYLCASSLQGRLTEAFFGQGTRLTVV.

The rearrangement joins TRBV2 to TRBJ2-1, with D maybe TRBD2 (7 bases). Trimming took 5 bases from V and 3 from J, leaving 14 bases between them. The germline CDR1 and CDR2 sequences are SNHLY and FYNNEI. The CDR3 is made up of 15 amino acids. This CDR3 is CASSRRGGDYNEQFF. The CDR3 coding sequence is TGTGCCAGCAGTCGAAGGGGGGGGGACTACAATGAGCAGTTCTTC.

V gene TRBV25-1 combines with J gene TRBJ2-5, with 7 positions matching TRBD1. Unmatched junction bases numbered 8, after V lost 6 bases and J lost 1 base. Germline lookup yields CDR1 MGHDK and CDR2 SYGVNS. This CDR3 contains 15 residues. CDR3 in amino acids: CASSLQGTAQETQYF. In DNA, the CDR3 is TGTGCCAGCAGCCTACAGGGGACCGCCCAAGAGACCCAGTACTTC. Variable domain in full (rest from reference TRBV25-1 and TRBJ2-5): EADIYQTPRYLVIGTGKKITLECSQTMGHDKMYWYQQDPGMELHLIHYSYGVNSTEKGDLSSESTVSRIRTEHFPLTLESARPSHTSQYLCASSLQGTAQETQYFGPGTRLLVL.

The J gene is TRBJ2-5, the V gene TRBV7-2; a possible D gene is TRBD2 (6 bases). CDR1 is SGHTA, CDR2 FQGNSA, per germline. Trimming removed 1 base at V and 4 bases at J, with 16 bases between. The CDR3 is 16 residues long. For the CDR3, the DNA is TGTGCCAGCAGCTTAGAAGGTAGCGGCCTGAGAGAGACCCAGTACTTC. This encodes CASSLEGSGLRETQYF.

The V call is TRBV19, the J call TRBJ2-7, with unresolved D. CDR3 size: 12 residues. Trimming removed 5 bases from V and 5 bases from J, with 10 bases in between. Germline V gives CDR1 LNHDA, CDR2 SQIVND (reference sequence). CDR3 sequence reads: CASSEYPNEQYF. The CDR3 DNA follows: TGTGCCAGTAGTGAGTACCCCAACGAGCAGTACTTC.

This clone occurred a few times. The genes are TRBV5-1 and TRBJ2-7, with 9 bases fitting TRBD1. The ends lost 1 base at V and 5 bases at J; junction bases unmatched: 7. Germline V lookup: CDR1 SGHRS, CDR2 YFSETQ. The CDR3 extends over 15 amino acids. The CDR3 DNA reads as TGCGCCAGCAGCTTGTCGGGACAGGGCTACGACGAGCAGTACTTC. Its translation is CASSLSGQGYDEQYF.

The J gene is TRBJ2-7, the V gene TRBV2; TRBD1 matches at 10 bases. The junction had 6 bases not matched to a gene; V was cut back by 4 bases and J by 6 bases. CDR1 and CDR2 (germline): SNHLY, FYNNEI. The CDR3 sequence is 14 residues long. The CDR3 loop is CASSVGQGMAEQYF. DNA of the CDR3: TGTGCCAGCAGTGTGGGACAGGGGATGGCCGAGCAGTACTTC.

J is TRBJ2-1 and V is TRBV4-2; a weak D match, TRBD2 (7 bases). Germline V lookup: CDR1 LGHNA, CDR2 YNFKEQ. The V and J ends lost 0 bases and 3 bases respectively, with 12 bases between them. This CDR3 contains 16 residues. In DNA, the CDR3 is TGTGCCAGCAGCCAAGAAGGGGGGGCCCACTACAATGAGCAGTTCTTC. This codes for CASSQEGGAHYNEQFF.

The chain joins TRBV2 to TRBJ2-7, with D possibly TRBD2 on 6 matching bases. CDR3 size: 14 residues. Germline V gives CDR1 SNHLY, CDR2 FYNNEI. The V end lost 6 bases, the J end lost 2 bases, and 14 bases lay between the germline ends. The CDR3 nucleotides read TGTGCCAGCAGGCCCACGTGGGGGGCCTACGAGCAGTACTTC. Translation gives CASRPTWGAYEQYF.

This clone was seen only once. The rearrangement links TRBV29-1 to TRBJ1-6; 10 bases match TRBD1. V lost 6 bases and J lost 7; bases outside the gene matches: 6. Looked up from germline, CDR1 is SQVTM and CDR2 is ANQGSEA. CDR3 length equals 14 residues. Here the CDR3 reads CSVIPGQGNSPLHF. CDR3 in DNA: TGCAGCGTCATCCCGGGACAGGGGAATTCACCCCTCCACTTT.

This clone is a singleton in its sample. It may be a read error: a sequence one base away is much more abundant. This chain connects TRBV7-6 to TRBJ1-1, with D uncertain. CDR1 SGHVS and CDR2 FNYEAQ come from the germline V gene. Deletions cut 6 bases from V and 3 bases from J, with 5 bases between. CDR3 length equals 11 residues. The CDR3 here is CASRGDTEAFF. DNA for the CDR3: TGTGCCAGCAGAGGAGACACTGAAGCTTTCTTT.

In this sample, this clone turned up once. The chain uses TRBV5-1 and TRBJ1-5, with D possibly being TRBD1 (5 bases). V shed 7 bases and J shed 0 bases, with 14 bases lying between them. Germline V gene data show CDR1 as SGHRS and CDR2 as YFSETQ. The CDR3 extends over 15 amino acids. The CDR3: CASAEGPYSNQPQHF. The CDR3 DNA sequence: TGCGCCAGCGCGGAGGGGCCCTATAGCAATCAGCCCCAGCATTTT. Using reference TRBV5-1 and TRBJ1-5 for the parts outside the CDR3, the full variable domain is KAGVTQTPRYLIKTRGQQVTLSCSPISGHRSVSWYQQTPGQGLQFLFEYFSETQRNKGNFPGRFSGRQFSNSRSEMNVSTLELGDSALYLCASAEGPYSNQPQHFGDGTRLSIL.